Listed here are 10 T cell receptor beta chains from one sample, sequenced in a study of blood T cell repertoires in COVID-19. The assay was immunoSEQ multiplex PCR, and TCRdb's table has in-frame clones only and misses some. Of 120,000 or so clones in the sample, 87% were seen once. The sequencing input was peripheral blood. These receptors were collected from a human donor in a cohort sampled during active COVID-19.

This sequence joins TRBV6-1 and TRBJ2-1; tentatively, D is TRBD1 (6 bases). Germline values: CDR1 MNHNS, CDR2 SASEGT. V was trimmed by 2 bases and J by 8 bases, leaving 13 bases between them. The CDR3 totals 14 residues. CDR3 in amino acids: CASSERDMRDEQFF. The CDR3 DNA reads as TGTGCCAGCAGTGAAAGGGACATGCGCGATGAGCAGTTCTTC.

The chain links TRBV28 to TRBJ1-1; the match to TRBD1 covers 9 bases. The CDR3 totals 17 residues. Germline V gene lookup returns CDR1 MDHEN and CDR2 SYDVKM. V trimming: 4 bases; J trimming: 3 bases; junction bases outside the gene matches: 12. Here the CDR3 DNA reads TGTGCCAGCAGTTGGGGGGGACAGGGTTTATATTACACTGAAGCTTTCTTT. It is translated as CASSWGGQGLYYTEAFF.

CDR3 protein: CASRTGGPLDTQYF. The CDR3 nucleotides read TGTGCCAGCAGGACGGGAGGGCCGTTAGATACGCAGTATTTT. This chain links TRBV13 with TRBJ2-3, with 8 nucleotides matching TRBD2. The CDR3 spans 14 residues. The ends lost 6 bases at V and 5 bases at J; junction bases unmatched: 7. Germline loops: CDR1 PRHDT, CDR2 FYEKMQ (reference sequence).

This clone was seen only a few times. The genes are TRBV19 and TRBJ1-5; possibly TRBD1 for D (5 bases). This CDR3 spans 15 amino acids. Germline loops: CDR1 LNHDA, CDR2 SQIVND (reference sequence). V dropped 7 bases and J dropped 0 bases, with 13 bases sitting between them. CDR3 region: CASIAGAHSNQPQHF. In DNA, the CDR3 is TGTGCCAGTATCGCTGGGGCCCATAGCAATCAGCCCCAGCATTTT. Full variable domain (missing parts from reference TRBV19 and TRBJ1-5): DGGITQSPKYLFRKEGQNVTLSCEQNLNHDAMYWYRQDPGQGLRLIYYSQIVNDFQKGDIAEGYSVSREKKESFPLTVTSAQKNPTAFYLCASIAGAHSNQPQHFGDGTRLSIL.

V gene TRBV11-3 combines with J gene TRBJ2-7, with D maybe TRBD2 (6 bases). The germline gives CDR1 SGHNT, CDR2 YENEEA. The CDR3 sequence is 15 residues long. V lost 0 bases and J 4 bases, leaving 13 bases between the germline ends. DNA of the CDR3: TGTGCCAGCAGCTTAGAAGCGGGTAGGGATTACGAGCAGTACTTC. Amino acids: CASSLEAGRDYEQYF.

V and J are TRBV6-6 and TRBJ2-5; no firm D call. This CDR3 region has 14 residues. Per germline, CDR1 MNHNY and CDR2 SVGAGI (reference sequence). Trimming removed 7 bases from V and 4 bases from J, with 16 bases in between. DNA for the CDR3: TGTGCCAGCACCAAGAGACTGCGGCCAGAGACCCAGTACTTC. Encoded protein: CASTKRLRPETQYF.

The V and J genes are TRBV30 and TRBJ1-1, with D perhaps matching TRBD1 (5 bases). The CDR3 is 14 amino acids. Germline values: CDR1 GTSNPN, CDR2 SVGIG (reference sequence). Trimming stripped 2 bases from V and 1 base from J, with 11 bases between. CDR3 sequence: CAWSQGRANTEAFF. The DNA for the CDR3 is TGTGCCTGGAGTCAGGGCAGGGCGAACACTGAAGCTTTCTTT. Using reference TRBV30 and TRBJ1-1 for the parts outside the CDR3, the full variable domain is SQTIHQWPATLVQPVGSPLSLECTVEGTSNPNLYWYRQAAGRGLQLLFYSVGIGQISSEVPQNLSASRPQDRQFILSSKKLLLSDSGFYLCAWSQGRANTEAFFGQGTRLTVV.

The rearrangement links TRBV3-1 (or the pseudogene TRBV3-2) to TRBJ2-1; D remains ambiguous. With 2 bases removed from V and 10 bases from J, the gap between germline ends came to 9 bases. In germline, CDR1 is LGHDT, CDR2 YNNKEL (reference sequence). This CDR3 is 12 amino acids long. The CDR3 spells CASSQPLGEQFF. The CDR3, as DNA: TGTGCCAGCAGCCAACCCCTAGGCGAGCAGTTCTTC.

The genes are TRBV5-8 and TRBJ2-7, with a possible D match to TRBD1 (5 bases). Germline V gene data show CDR1 as SGHTS and CDR2 as YDEGEE. This CDR3 has 14 amino acids. With 0 bases removed from V and 3 bases from J, the gap between germline ends came to 10 bases. CDR3 region: CASSLGGRVYEQYF. Here the CDR3 DNA reads TGTGCCAGCAGCTTGGGGGGCAGGGTCTACGAGCAGTACTTC.

The chain joins TRBV7-3 to TRBJ1-1, with 7 positions matching TRBD1. V trimming: 7 bases; J trimming: 0 bases; junction bases outside the gene matches: 5. CDR3 length: 14 amino acids. CDR1 is SGHTA and CDR2 is FQGTGA in the germline V gene. Here the CDR3 reads CASKPGQMNTEAFF. The CDR3 DNA is TGTGCCAGCAAACCGGGACAGATGAACACTGAAGCTTTCTTT. Full variable domain (rest looked up from reference TRBV7-3 and TRBJ1-1): GAGVSQTPSNKVTEKGKYVELRCDPISGHTALYWYRQSLGQGPEFLIYFQGTGAADDSGLPNDRFFAVRPEGSVSTLKIQRTERGDSAVYLCASKPGQMNTEAFFGQGTRLTVV.